The subject of this entry is one T cell receptor beta chain. Its target is unknown. Looked up from germline, CDR1 is SGDLS and CDR2 is YYNGEE. CDR3 length: 14 residues. V lost 4 bases to trimming and J lost 5 bases; unmatched junction nucleotides: 5. This record belongs to a study of cytomegalovirus exposure and HLA in healthy donors. Study-wide findings and caveats: It was shown in a later analysis that HLA-associated TCR beta chains were more clonally expanded than other, equally common chains. What a later analysis showed was that several of the most significant clusters appeared linked to common viral pathogens.

As for the donors, each was a healthy bone marrow donor. Researchers ran the PCR with 60 Vbeta and 13 Jbeta primers. How the authors handled the data: An analysis performed later counted roughly 80 million unique TCR beta chains (roughly 11 million of them shared). This table comes from immunoSEQ multiplex PCR, and its TCRdb copy is limited to in-frame clones, with some not included. D and trimming come from the DNA, and the V and J calls and clone size come from that table. Of some 63,000 clones in the sample, 65% to 90% are singletons; the top ten hold roughly 1.5%. The sequence derives from a human donor in good health. Sequenced sample: PBMCs. The chain carries TRBV9 and TRBJ2-2, with 7 bases that match TRBD2. CDR3 DNA sequence: TGTGCCAGCAGCAACACCGGGGGGACCGGGGAGCTGTTTTTT. This translates into CASSNTGGTGELFF.